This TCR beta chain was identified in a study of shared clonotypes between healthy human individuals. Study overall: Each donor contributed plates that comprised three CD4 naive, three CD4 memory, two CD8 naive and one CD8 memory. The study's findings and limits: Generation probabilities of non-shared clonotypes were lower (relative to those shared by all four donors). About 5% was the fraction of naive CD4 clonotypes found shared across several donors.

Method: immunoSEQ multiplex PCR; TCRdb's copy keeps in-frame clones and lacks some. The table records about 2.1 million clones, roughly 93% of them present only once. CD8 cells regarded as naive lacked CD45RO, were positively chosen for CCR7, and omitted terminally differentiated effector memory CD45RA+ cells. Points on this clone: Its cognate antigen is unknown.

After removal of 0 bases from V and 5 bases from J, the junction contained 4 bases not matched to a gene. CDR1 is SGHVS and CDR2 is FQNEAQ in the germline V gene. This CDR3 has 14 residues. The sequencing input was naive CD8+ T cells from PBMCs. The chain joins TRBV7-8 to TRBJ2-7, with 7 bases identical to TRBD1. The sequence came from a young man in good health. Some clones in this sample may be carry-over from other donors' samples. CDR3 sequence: CASSLAGQIDEQYF. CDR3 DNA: TGTGCCAGCAGCTTAGCGGGACAGATTGACGAGCAGTACTTC.